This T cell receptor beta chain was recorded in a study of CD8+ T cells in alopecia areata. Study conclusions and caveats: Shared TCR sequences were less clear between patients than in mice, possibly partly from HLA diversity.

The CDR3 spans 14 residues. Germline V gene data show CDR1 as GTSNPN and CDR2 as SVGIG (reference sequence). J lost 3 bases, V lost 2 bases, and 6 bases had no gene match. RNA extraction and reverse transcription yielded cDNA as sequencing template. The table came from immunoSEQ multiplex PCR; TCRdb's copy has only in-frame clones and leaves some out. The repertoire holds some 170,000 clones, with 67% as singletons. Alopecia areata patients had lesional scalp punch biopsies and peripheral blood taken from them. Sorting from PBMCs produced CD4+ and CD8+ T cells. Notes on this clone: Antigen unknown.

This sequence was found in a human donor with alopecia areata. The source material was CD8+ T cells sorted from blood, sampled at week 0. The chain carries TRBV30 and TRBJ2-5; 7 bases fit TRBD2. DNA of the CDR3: TGTGCCTGGAGTAATGGGCTAGCGGAAGAGACCCAGTACTTC. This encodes CAWSNGLAEETQYF.